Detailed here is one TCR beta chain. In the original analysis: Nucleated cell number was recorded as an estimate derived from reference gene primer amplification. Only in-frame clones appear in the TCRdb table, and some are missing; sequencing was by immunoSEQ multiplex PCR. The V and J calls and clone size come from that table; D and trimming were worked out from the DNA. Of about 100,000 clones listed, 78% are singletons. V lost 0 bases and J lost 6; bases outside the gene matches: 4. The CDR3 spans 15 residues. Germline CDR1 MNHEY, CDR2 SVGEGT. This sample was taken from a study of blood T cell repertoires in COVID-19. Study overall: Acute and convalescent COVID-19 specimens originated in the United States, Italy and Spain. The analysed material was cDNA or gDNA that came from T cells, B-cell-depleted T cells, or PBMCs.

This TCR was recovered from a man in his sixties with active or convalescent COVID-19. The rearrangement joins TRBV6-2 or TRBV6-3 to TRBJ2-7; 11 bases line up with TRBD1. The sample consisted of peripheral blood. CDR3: CASSYSGTGGFEQYV. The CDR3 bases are TGTGCCAGCAGTTACTCCGGGACAGGGGGATTCGAGCAGTACGTC.